These T cell receptor beta chains were read from a single sample in a study of regulatory T cells in long-lasting Graves disease. MiXCR, run by TCRdb on the multiplex PCR reads, gives a single entry per CDR3 protein. Here the sample spans about 420,000 distinct CDR3 sequences, about 16% being singletons. These sequences were also reported in another study, on T cells in Graves' hyperthyroidism and ophthalmopathy.

Sequencing used peripheral blood mononuclear cells (PBMCs), obtained at new diagnosis, from a patient treated with antithyroid drugs. The source is a woman between 18 and 29 years old with Graves disease. CDR3s include the opening cysteine and the closing phenylalanine or tryptophan. Each record gives: V gene, D gene, J gene, clone size, CDR3 DNA, CDR3 protein. D genes are given only for firm matches. Clone size is stated in some rows and not others, as once, few, many or a class when expanded.

TRBV24-1	-	TRBJ2-5	many	TGTGCCACCAGTGAATTCGGGGTGTTTGGAGAGACCCAGTACTTC	CATSEFGVFGETQYF
TRBV28	-	TRBJ2-2	few	TGTGCCAGCAACACAGGGACCGGGGAGCTGTTTTTT	CASNTGTGELFF
TRBV19	-	TRBJ2-2	-	TGTGCCAGTAAATACAGGGAGTTGAACACCGGGGAGCTGTTTTTT	CASKYRELNTGELFF
TRBV5-1	-	TRBJ2-7	-	TGCGCCAGCACCTATGAGGACTACCGATACGAGCAGTACTTC	CASTYEDYRYEQYF
TRBV30	-	TRBJ2-1	many	TGTGCCTGGAGTGTAAGGAGCTATGAGCAGTTCTTC	CAWSVRSYEQFF
TRBV3-1	-	TRBJ2-7	many	TGTGCCAGCAGCCAAGTTGCAGGGTGGTCCTACGAGCAGTACTTC	CASSQVAGWSYEQYF
TRBV24-1	TRBD2	TRBJ2-3	many	TGTGCCACCGGAACTAGCGGCACAGATACGCAGTATTTT	CATGTSGTDTQYF
TRBV6-2/TRBV6-3	TRBD2	TRBJ2-3	many	TGTGCCAGCAGTGACCCCCTAGCGGGTATAAGCACAGATACGCAGTATTTT	CASSDPLAGISTDTQYF
TRBV27	-	TRBJ2-7	many	TGTGCCAGCAGTTTATCCGGTCCTCAAGAGCAGTACTTC	CASSLSGPQEQYF
TRBV27	-	TRBJ1-1	-	TGTGCCAGCAGTTTATTTAGGATGTCAAACACTGAAGCTTTCTTT	CASSLFRMSNTEAFF
TRBV7-2	-	TRBJ2-7	-	TGTGCCAGCAGCCCGGTTATTTACGAGCAGTACTTC	CASSPVIYEQYF
TRBV7-9	-	TRBJ2-7	-	TGTGCCAGCAGCTTAGAGGGGTCGTTAGGCGAGCAGTACTTC	CASSLEGSLGEQYF
TRBV10-3	-	TRBJ2-7	-	TGTGCCATCAGTGATAGCGTACCGAGCTCCTACGAGCAGTACTTC	CAISDSVPSSYEQYF
TRBV28	-	TRBJ1-2	many	TGTGCCAGCAGTGTAAGCGGCGGAGCTAACTATGGCTACACCTTC	CASSVSGGANYGYTF
TRBV7-8	TRBD2	TRBJ2-2	many	TGTGCCAGCAGCCGGGACAGGCTGGGACTAGCGAAACCCGGGGAGCTGTTTTTT	CASSRDRLGLAKPGELFF
TRBV6-2/TRBV6-3	TRBD2	TRBJ2-7	few	TGTGCCAGCAGCCGATCCCTCGGAACGGGAGGGCCCGGCGGGTACGAGCAGTACTTC	CASSRSLGTGGPGGYEQYF
TRBV9	-	TRBJ1-2	-	TGTGCCAGCAGCGACAGTTTGGGGAGAAACTATGGCTACACCTTC	CASSDSLGRNYGYTF
TRBV11-2	-	TRBJ1-2	once	TGTGCCAGCAGCTTAGACCCCGACAGAAGCTATGGCTACACCTTC	CASSLDPDRSYGYTF
TRBV12-3/TRBV12-4	TRBD1	TRBJ2-5	few	TGTGCCAGCAGCTGGGACAGGGGCCAAGAGACCCAGTACTTC	CASSWDRGQETQYF
TRBV12-3/TRBV12-4	-	TRBJ2-7	many	TGTGCCAGCAGTTTTATACTCTACGAGCAGTACTTC	CASSFILYEQYF
TRBV4-3	TRBD2	TRBJ2-1	many	TGCGCCAGCAGGGACACTAGCGGGAGTTACAATGAGCAGTTCTTC	CASRDTSGSYNEQFF
TRBV6-1	TRBD1	TRBJ2-5	many	TGTGCCAGCAGCGACAGGGTTGAGACCCAGTACTTC	CASSDRVETQYF
TRBV12-3/TRBV12-4	-	TRBJ2-7	many	TGTGCCAGCAACTTGGGGGGGCGCCCCTACGAGCAGTACTTC	CASNLGGRPYEQYF
TRBV7-9	-	TRBJ1-6	many	TGTGCCAGCAGCTTGGAGCCCAGGGATAATTCACCCCTCCACTTT	CASSLEPRDNSPLHF
TRBV27	-	TRBJ2-7	-	TGTGCCAGCAGTTTATCGAGCCCAGGTAGCGAGCAGTACTTC	CASSLSSPGSEQYF
TRBV7-2	TRBD2	TRBJ2-3	-	TGTGCCAGCAGCTCTGCCCTCCTAGCGGGAGGGACGCAGTATTTT	CASSSALLAGGTQYF
TRBV28	-	TRBJ1-6	-	TGTGCCAGCAGTTCATTTGGGGTAAATTCACCCCTCCACTTT	CASSSFGVNSPLHF
TRBV20-1	TRBD2	TRBJ2-7	few	TGCAGTGCTAAGACCGGGACTAGCGGATTCACCTACGAGCAGTACTTC	CSAKTGTSGFTYEQYF
TRBV5-6	-	TRBJ2-3	many	TGTGCCAGCAGCCTGAACGTAGGGGGCACAGATACGCAGTATTTT	CASSLNVGGTDTQYF
TRBV12-3/TRBV12-4	-	TRBJ2-5	many	TGTGCCAGCAGTTTCTCGGACCAAGAGACCCAGTACTTC	CASSFSDQETQYF
TRBV19	TRBD1	TRBJ1-5	many	TGTGCCAGTAGCGCCGGGACAGTGACAGGACAGCCCCAGCATTTT	CASSAGTVTGQPQHF
TRBV3-1	TRBD2	TRBJ2-1	-	TGTGCCAGCAGCCAACAGGGACTAGCGGGAGACGATTTCTTC	CASSQQGLAGDDFF
TRBV12-3/TRBV12-4	TRBD1	TRBJ1-2	many	TGTGCCAGCATCCCAGGGACAGGGCTTCATGGCTACACCTTC	CASIPGTGLHGYTF
TRBV7-7	-	TRBJ2-2	many	TGTGCTAGCAGCTCATCCCTAGGGAACGGGGAGCTGTTTTTT	CASSSSLGNGELFF
TRBV2	-	TRBJ2-7	-	TGTGCCAGCATCGAGGGGGGAAGGAGCTCCTACGAGCAGTACTTC	CASIEGGRSSYEQYF